The rows below give T cell receptor beta chains drawn from one sample of a study of control samples from healthy donors and cancer patients. The table came from immunoSEQ multiplex PCR; TCRdb's copy has only in-frame clones and leaves some out. Among approximately 94,000 clones, roughly nine tenths were seen once, and the ten largest hold approximately 20%. The sequencing sample was made of blood. The receptors were sampled from a woman aged 45-65 years in good health. The CDR3 runs from the conserved cysteine through the conserved F or W. A D gene is named only where the DNA matches it firmly. Where a row states a size, it is once, few, many or the class of an expanded clone; other rows omit it.

v_gene,abundance,j_gene,d_gene,CDR3aa,CDR3nt
TRBV7-2,NA,TRBJ2-3,NA,CASSSTDTQYF,TGTGCCAGCAGCTCCACAGATACGCAGTATTTT
TRBV24-1,NA,TRBJ1-2,TRBD1,CATSESGTGLENYGYTF,TGTGCCACCAGTGAATCCGGGACAGGACTTGAGAACTATGGCTACACCTTC
TRBV6-5,NA,TRBJ2-5,NA,CASIRDYRGEETQYF,TGTGCCAGCATTCGAGACTACCGGGGCGAAGAGACCCAGTACTTC
TRBV5-1,few,TRBJ2-1,NA,CASSFWGNEQFF,TGCGCCAGCAGCTTCTGGGGCAATGAGCAGTTCTTC
TRBV7-2,NA,TRBJ1-2,TRBD1,CASSLTGDGYTF,TGTGCCAGCAGCCTAACAGGGGACGGCTACACCTTC
TRBV30,NA,TRBJ2-3,NA,CAWSVNTDTQYF,TGTGCCTGGAGTGTAAACACAGATACGCAGTATTTT
TRBV7-3,NA,TRBJ1-5,TRBD1,CASSRQGDNQPQHF,TGTGCCAGCAGCCGACAGGGAGACAATCAGCCCCAGCATTTT
TRBV5-4,NA,TRBJ1-4,NA,CASSLIKGGGGEKLFF,TGTGCCAGCAGCTTGATCAAGGGGGGGGGAGGTGAAAAACTGTTTTTT
TRBV25-1,NA,TRBJ1-5,NA,CASSEWEINQPQHF,TGTGCCAGCAGTGAATGGGAGATCAATCAGCCCCAGCATTTT
TRBV10-1,NA,TRBJ2-7,NA,CASSRNGVLSYEQYF,TGCGCCAGCAGTCGAAACGGGGTGCTCTCCTACGAGCAGTACTTC
TRBV29-1,NA,TRBJ1-2,NA,CSVERGGSYGYTF,TGCAGCGTTGAAAGGGGCGGCAGCTATGGCTACACCTTC
TRBV6-5,NA,TRBJ2-4,NA,CASRPLALAKNIQYF,TGTGCCAGCAGACCCCTAGCGTTAGCCAAAAACATTCAGTACTTC
TRBV2,NA,TRBJ2-5,TRBD2,CASRLTSGSRGETQYF,TGTGCCAGCAGGTTGACTAGCGGGAGTAGAGGAGAGACCCAGTACTTC
TRBV3-1/TRBV3-2,NA,TRBJ1-1,NA,CASSQVRAGYAEAFF,TGTGCCAGCAGCCAAGTTAGGGCAGGCTATGCGGAAGCTTTCTTT
TRBV7-6,NA,TRBJ2-5,NA,CASSLSGETQYF,TGTGCCAGCAGCTTATCGGGGGAGACCCAGTACTTC
TRBV4-1,NA,TRBJ2-3,TRBD2,CASSQVWGGSTDTQYF,TGCGCCAGCAGCCAAGTGTGGGGGGGTTCCACAGATACGCAGTATTTT
TRBV30,NA,TRBJ2-1,TRBD2,CAWRSGTSGGSPYNEQFF,TGTGCCTGGAGATCCGGGACTAGCGGGGGTTCGCCCTACAATGAGCAGTTCTTC
TRBV14,NA,TRBJ2-1,TRBD2,CASSHLPAGLAYNEQFF,TGTGCCAGCAGCCATCTCCCAGCGGGGTTAGCCTACAATGAGCAGTTCTTC
TRBV7-7,NA,TRBJ2-2,NA,CASSRQGGSGELFF,TGTGCCAGCAGCCGACAGGGAGGGAGCGGGGAGCTGTTTTTT
TRBV9,NA,TRBJ2-2,NA,CASSVVSTNTGELFF,TGTGCCAGCAGCGTAGTGTCAACGAACACCGGGGAGCTGTTTTTT
TRBV10-3,NA,TRBJ2-7,NA,CAAGEGREQYF,TGTGCTGCCGGCGAAGGTAGGGAGCAGTACTTC
TRBV12-3/TRBV12-4,many,TRBJ1-2,NA,CASRAGHRGYTF,TGTGCCAGCAGGGCAGGTCATCGTGGCTACACCTTC
TRBV3-1/TRBV3-2,NA,TRBJ2-6,NA,CASSQILRGTGANVLTF,TGTGCCAGCAGCCAAATTTTAAGGGGGACTGGGGCCAACGTCCTGACTTTC
TRBV3-1/TRBV3-2,NA,TRBJ1-3,NA,CASSQAPPFDGRPSGNTIYF,TGTGCCAGCAGCCAAGCCCCCCCTTTCGACGGTCGGCCCTCTGGAAACACCATATATTTT
TRBV2,NA,TRBJ1-5,NA,CASIQHSNQPQHF,TGTGCCAGCATTCAGCATAGCAATCAGCCCCAGCATTTT
TRBV7-9,few,TRBJ1-5,NA,CASSPGGAGQPQHF,TGTGCCAGCAGCCCCGGGGGGGCCGGTCAGCCCCAGCATTTT
TRBV29-1,NA,TRBJ2-5,NA,CSVVRGLETQYF,TGCAGCGTTGTACGGGGGTTGGAGACCCAGTACTTC
TRBV5-1,NA,TRBJ2-5,NA,CASRRDLYQETQYF,TGCGCCAGCAGGCGGGACCTGTACCAAGAGACCCAGTACTTC
TRBV9,NA,TRBJ1-2,NA,CASSGGYYGYTF,TGTGCCAGCAGCGGGGGGTACTATGGCTACACCTTC
TRBV29-1,NA,TRBJ1-2,TRBD1,CSVEEGRQGANYGYTF,TGCAGCGTTGAAGAGGGGCGACAGGGAGCTAACTATGGCTACACCTTC
TRBV3-1/TRBV3-2,NA,TRBJ2-2,NA,CASTDSGITGELFF,TGTGCCAGCACCGACTCAGGGATCACCGGGGAGCTGTTTTTT
TRBV7-3,NA,TRBJ2-3,NA,CASSLTSHNTQYF,TGTGCCAGCAGCTTAACGTCCCACAATACGCAGTATTTT